This T cell receptor (beta chain) originates from a study of blood T cell repertoires in COVID-19. This CDR3 comprises 14 residues. Trimming cost V 5 bases and J 4 bases; bases outside gene matches: 5. In germline, CDR1 is MGHDK, CDR2 SYGVNS. Original methodology: Amplifying reference gene primers gave estimates of nucleated cell counts. Assay used: immunoSEQ multiplex PCR; TCRdb lists only in-frame clones, some missing. That table furnishes V, J and clone size, whereas the DNA furnished D and trimming. The table records more than 150,000 clones, roughly 80% of them present only once. Participants were placed into cohorts based on the clinical history they reported.

The sample was PBMCs or T cells enriched from blood (not recorded which). The rearrangement joins TRBV25-1 to TRBJ1-5, with 7 bases lining up with TRBD1. The sequence derives from a woman aged 50 to 60 who had recovered from COVID-19. The CDR3 bases are TGTGCCAGCAGTCGGGCAGGGGGAAATCAGCCCCAGCATTTT. The encoded protein is CASSRAGGNQPQHF.